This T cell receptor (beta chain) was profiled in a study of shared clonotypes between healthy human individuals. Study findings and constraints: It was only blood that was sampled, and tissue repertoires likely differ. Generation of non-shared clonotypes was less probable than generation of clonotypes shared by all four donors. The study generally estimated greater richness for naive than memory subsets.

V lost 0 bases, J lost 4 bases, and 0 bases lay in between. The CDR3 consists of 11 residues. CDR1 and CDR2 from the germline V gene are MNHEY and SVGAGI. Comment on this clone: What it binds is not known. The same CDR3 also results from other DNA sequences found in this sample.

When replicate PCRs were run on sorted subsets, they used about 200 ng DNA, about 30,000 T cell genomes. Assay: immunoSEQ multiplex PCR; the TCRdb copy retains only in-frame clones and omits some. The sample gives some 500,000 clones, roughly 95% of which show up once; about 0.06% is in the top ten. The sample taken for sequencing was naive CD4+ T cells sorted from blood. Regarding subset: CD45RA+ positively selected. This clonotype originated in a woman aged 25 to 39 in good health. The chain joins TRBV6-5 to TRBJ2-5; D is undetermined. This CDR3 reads CASSYSETQYF. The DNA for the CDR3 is TGTGCCAGCAGTTACTCAGAGACCCAGTACTTC.